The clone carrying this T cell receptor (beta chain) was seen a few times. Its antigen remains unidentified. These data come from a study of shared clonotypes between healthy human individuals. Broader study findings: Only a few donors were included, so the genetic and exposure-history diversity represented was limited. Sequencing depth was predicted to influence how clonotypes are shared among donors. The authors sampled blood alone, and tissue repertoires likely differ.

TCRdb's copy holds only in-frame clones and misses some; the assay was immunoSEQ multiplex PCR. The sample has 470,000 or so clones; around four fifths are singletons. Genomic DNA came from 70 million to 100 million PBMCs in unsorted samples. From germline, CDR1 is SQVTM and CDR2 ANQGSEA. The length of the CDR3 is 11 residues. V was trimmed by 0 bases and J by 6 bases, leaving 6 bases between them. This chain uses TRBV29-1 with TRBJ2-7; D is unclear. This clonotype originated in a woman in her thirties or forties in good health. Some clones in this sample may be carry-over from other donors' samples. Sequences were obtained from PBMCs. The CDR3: CSVEDSREQYF. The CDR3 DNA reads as TGCAGCGTTGAAGACAGTCGCGAGCAGTACTTC.